Following are 15 T cell receptor beta chains from one sample sequenced in a study of graft-versus-host responses after intestinal transplantation. These receptors have no identified antigens. Method: immunoSEQ multiplex PCR; TCRdb's copy keeps in-frame clones and lacks some. The sample shows about 100,000 clones, roughly 91% of them seen only once. The sequencing here drew on unstimulated CD4+ T cells sorted from spleen or lymph node cells, taken before transplant. The receptors shown here come from a human donor who was the organ donor for an intestinal transplant.

The CDR3 here is CASSLNRGIYNSPLHF. As DNA, the CDR3 is TGCGCCAGCAGCTTGAACAGGGGCATCTATAATTCACCCCTCCACTTT. The J gene is TRBJ1-6, the V gene TRBV5-1, with 7 bases identical to TRBD1. Germline CDR1 is SGHRS and CDR2 is YFSETQ. The CDR3 length is 16 residues. J lost 3 bases, V lost 1 base, and 4 bases had no gene match.

J is TRBJ2-5 and V is TRBV4-1, with TRBD1 matching 8 bases. Germline lookup yields CDR1 MGHRA and CDR2 YSYEKL. Germline trimming cut 4 bases from V and 4 bases from J; bases unmatched to any gene: 8. The CDR3 contains 15 residues. CDR3 residues: CASSPTQDRAETQYF. The CDR3 DNA follows: TGCGCCAGCAGCCCAACCCAGGACAGGGCAGAGACCCAGTACTTC.

The chain recombines TRBV4-1 with TRBJ1-5; D uncertain. Germline CDR1 is MGHRA and CDR2 is YSYEKL. With 2 bases removed from V and 3 bases from J, the gap between germline ends came to 8 bases. This CDR3 contains 14 residues. CDR3 nucleotides: TGCGCCAGCAGCCAACAGATTTCCAATCAGCCCCAGCATTTT. This encodes CASSQQISNQPQHF.

The chain is built from TRBV5-8 and TRBJ1-2; D is unclear. This CDR3 spans 14 amino acids. Germline lookup yields CDR1 SGHTS and CDR2 YDEGEE. Trimming stripped 2 bases from V and 2 bases from J, with 10 bases between. The CDR3 nucleotides are TGTGCCAGCAGCTTTCGCACGGAGAACTATGGCTACACCTTC. Protein sequence: CASSFRTENYGYTF.

CDR3 nucleotides: TGTGCCAGCAGCTTGACACCGAACACTGAAGCTTTCTTT. Its protein is CASSLTPNTEAFF. The chain carries TRBV11-2 and TRBJ1-1; no clear D. The ends were cut back, 3 bases at V and 1 base at J, with 6 bases in the middle. CDR1 and CDR2 from the germline V gene are SGHAT and FQNNGV. The CDR3 is 13 amino acids.

V and J are TRBV27 and TRBJ1-2, with unresolved D. This CDR3 has 15 residues. Looked up from germline, CDR1 is MNHEY and CDR2 is SMNVEV (reference sequence). V was trimmed by 4 bases and J by 7 bases, leaving 19 bases between them. In DNA, the CDR3 is TGTGCCAGCAGTTCCCCCCTCGGAGGGTCCCGTGGCTACACCTTC. This encodes CASSSPLGGSRGYTF.

V gene TRBV9 combines with J gene TRBJ2-7; 8 positions match TRBD1. CDR1 is SGDLS, CDR2 YYNGEE, per germline. The CDR3 spans 14 residues. V was clipped by 4 bases and J by 3 bases; unmatched bases: 6. The CDR3 region is CASSNRQGLYEQYF. CDR3 DNA sequence: TGTGCCAGCAGCAATCGACAGGGGCTCTACGAGCAGTACTTC.

The rearrangement uses TRBV5-1 and TRBJ1-1; 7 bases match TRBD1. V gave up 3 bases and J gave up 3 bases; unmatched junction bases: 11. This CDR3 contains 16 residues. The V gene's germline CDR1 is SGHRS and CDR2 YFSETQ. This CDR3 reads CASSYRDSRIDTEAFF. CDR3 nucleotide sequence: TGCGCCAGCAGCTACCGGGACAGTCGCATCGACACTGAAGCTTTCTTT.

The rearrangement links TRBV27 to TRBJ2-7, with D maybe TRBD2 (6 bases). Trimming removed 3 bases at V and 4 bases at J, with 13 bases between. The CDR3 spans 14 residues. Per germline, CDR1 MNHEY and CDR2 SMNVEV (reference sequence). For the CDR3, the DNA is TGTGCCAGCAGTTTGTCCGGGGGTGGTTACGAGCAGTACTTC. Protein: CASSLSGGGYEQYF.

This chain connects TRBV15 to TRBJ1-4; D is unresolved. Germline values: CDR1 LNHNV, CDR2 YYDKDF (reference sequence). The CDR3 runs to 15 residues. V lost 7 bases to trimming and J lost 0 bases, with 12 bases between them. CDR3 amino acids: CATMKERATNEKLFF. In nucleotides, the CDR3 is TGTGCCACCATGAAGGAGCGAGCAACTAATGAAAAACTGTTTTTT.

V usage is TRBV5-1 and J usage is TRBJ1-1; D gene unclear. Trimming took off 0 bases at V and 6 bases at J, with 12 bases between the two ends. From germline, CDR1 is SGHRS and CDR2 YFSETQ. The CDR3 is made up of 14 amino acids. CDR3 DNA: TGCGCCAGCAGCTTGGTAGGCGGGCAGTCTGAAGCTTTCTTT. Residues: CASSLVGGQSEAFF. The complete variable domain, with remaining parts taken from reference TRBV5-1 and TRBJ1-1, reads KAGVTQTPRYLIKTRGQQVTLSCSPISGHRSVSWYQQTPGQGLQFLFEYFSETQRNKGNFPGRFSGRQFSNSRSEMNVSTLELGDSALYLCASSLVGGQSEAFFGQGTRLTVV.

The rearrangement links TRBV7-8 to TRBJ2-7, with 7 nucleotides matching TRBD1. The V gene's germline CDR1 is SGHVS and CDR2 FQNEAQ. CDR3 size: 14 residues. V trimming: 3 bases; J trimming: 1 base; junction bases outside the gene matches: 3. The CDR3 is CASSFKTGSYEQYF. The CDR3, as DNA: TGTGCCAGCAGCTTTAAGACAGGGTCCTACGAGCAGTACTTC.

The chain recombines TRBV6-6 with TRBJ2-1, with D possibly matching TRBD2 (7 bases). The length of the CDR3 is 15 residues. V shed 8 bases and J shed 7 bases, with 21 bases lying between them. Looked up from germline, CDR1 is MNHNY and CDR2 is SVGAGI (reference sequence). The CDR3 protein is CASLGGAVFTNEQFF. The CDR3 nucleotides are TGTGCCAGCCTGGGGGGGGCGGTTTTCACGAATGAGCAGTTCTTC.

The chain employs TRBV19 and TRBJ1-5; 8 nucleotides align to TRBD1. Germline loops: CDR1 LNHDA, CDR2 SQIVND (reference sequence). Trimming at V came to 4 bases and at J to 2 bases, leaving 7 bases not matched to a gene. CDR3 length: 16 residues. CDR3 nucleotides: TGTGCCAGTAGTAAAGACGGACAGGGCCGCAATCAGCCCCAGCATTTT. It is translated as CASSKDGQGRNQPQHF.

In DNA form, the CDR3 reads TGTGCAAGTCGCTTCTTGTCATCACTAGCGGGGACGCAAGAGACCCAGTACTTC. It encodes CASRFLSSLAGTQETQYF. The chain employs TRBV12-2 and TRBJ2-5; TRBD2, as called in the table, went unchecked against the DNA. TRBV12-2 is termed a pseudogene. The CDR3 has 18 residues.